The sequence of this TCR beta chain was determined in a study of blood T cell repertoires in COVID-19. The assay was immunoSEQ multiplex PCR, and TCRdb's table has in-frame clones only and misses some. The sample shows over 100,000 clones, approximately 85% of them seen only once. V was trimmed by 5 bases and J by 9 bases, leaving 11 bases between them. CDR3 length: 10 amino acids. The germline CDR1 and CDR2 sequences are DFQATT and SNEGSKA (reference sequence). The sequencing sample was made of peripheral blood. The source of this sequence is a man at least 80 years old with acute or convalescent COVID-19. The rearrangement uses TRBV20-1 and TRBJ2-7; D gene unclear. CDR3 residues: CSAPSAVQYF. Here the CDR3 DNA reads TGCAGTGCTCCCAGCGCCGTGCAGTACTTC.